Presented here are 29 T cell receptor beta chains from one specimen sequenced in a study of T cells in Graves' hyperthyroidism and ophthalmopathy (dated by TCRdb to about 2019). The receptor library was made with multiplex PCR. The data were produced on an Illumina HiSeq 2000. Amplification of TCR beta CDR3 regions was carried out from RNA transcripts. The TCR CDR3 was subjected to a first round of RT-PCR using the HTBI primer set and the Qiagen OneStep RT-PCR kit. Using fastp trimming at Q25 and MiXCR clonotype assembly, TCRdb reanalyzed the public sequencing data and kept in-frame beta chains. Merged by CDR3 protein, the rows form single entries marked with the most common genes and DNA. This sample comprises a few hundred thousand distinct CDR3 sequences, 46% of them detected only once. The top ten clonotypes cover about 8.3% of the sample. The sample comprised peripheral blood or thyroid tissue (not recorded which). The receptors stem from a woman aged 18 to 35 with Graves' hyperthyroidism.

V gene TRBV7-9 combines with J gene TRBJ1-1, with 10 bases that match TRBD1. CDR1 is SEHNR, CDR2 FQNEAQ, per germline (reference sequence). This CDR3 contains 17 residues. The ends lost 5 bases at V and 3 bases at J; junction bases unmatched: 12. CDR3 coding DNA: TGTGCCAGCAGCGGCCCTGACAGGGGGCAATCCTACACTGAAGCTTTCTTT. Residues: CASSGPDRGQSYTEAFF.

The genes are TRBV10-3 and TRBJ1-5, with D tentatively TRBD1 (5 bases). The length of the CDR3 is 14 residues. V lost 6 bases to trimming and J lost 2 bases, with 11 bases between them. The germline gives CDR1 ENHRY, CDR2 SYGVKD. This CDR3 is CAIRDGGGNQPQHF. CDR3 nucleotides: TGTGCCATCAGGGATGGGGGGGGCAATCAGCCCCAGCATTTT.

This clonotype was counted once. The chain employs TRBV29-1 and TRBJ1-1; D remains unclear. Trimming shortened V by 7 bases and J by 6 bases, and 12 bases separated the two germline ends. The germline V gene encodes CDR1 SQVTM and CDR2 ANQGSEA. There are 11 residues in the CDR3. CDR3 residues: CSASSRPEAFF. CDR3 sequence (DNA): TGCAGCGCTTCATCCCGGCCTGAAGCTTTCTTT.

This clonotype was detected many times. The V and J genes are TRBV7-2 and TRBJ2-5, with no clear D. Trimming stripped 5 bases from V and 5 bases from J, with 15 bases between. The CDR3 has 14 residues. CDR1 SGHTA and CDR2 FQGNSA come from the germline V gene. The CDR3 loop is CASSIPTSWETQYF. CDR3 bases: TGTGCCAGCAGCATCCCGACAAGCTGGGAGACCCAGTACTTC. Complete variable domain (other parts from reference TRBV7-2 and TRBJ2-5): GAGVSQSPSNKVTEKGKDVELRCDPISGHTALYWYRQSLGQGLEFLIYFQGNSAPDKSGLPSDRFSAERTGGSVSTLTIQRTQQEDSAVYLCASSIPTSWETQYFGPGTRLLVL.

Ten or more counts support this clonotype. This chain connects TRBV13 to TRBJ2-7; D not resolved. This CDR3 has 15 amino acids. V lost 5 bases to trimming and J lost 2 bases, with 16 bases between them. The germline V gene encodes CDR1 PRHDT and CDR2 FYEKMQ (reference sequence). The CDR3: CASSPIQQPTYEQYF. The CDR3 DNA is TGTGCCAGCAGCCCAATTCAGCAGCCGACCTACGAGCAGTACTTC.

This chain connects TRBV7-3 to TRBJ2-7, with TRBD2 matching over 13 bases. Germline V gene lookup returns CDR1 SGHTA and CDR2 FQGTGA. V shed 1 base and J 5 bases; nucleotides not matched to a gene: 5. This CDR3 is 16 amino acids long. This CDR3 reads CASSLSSGLAGDEQYF. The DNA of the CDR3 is TGTGCCAGCAGCTTAAGTTCAGGACTAGCGGGGGACGAGCAGTACTTC. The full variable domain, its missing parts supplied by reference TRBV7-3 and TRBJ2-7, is GAGVSQTPSNKVTEKGKYVELRCDPISGHTALYWYRQSLGQGPEFLIYFQGTGAADDSGLPNDRFFAVRPEGSVSTLKIQRTERGDSAVYLCASSLSSGLAGDEQYFGPGTRLTVT.

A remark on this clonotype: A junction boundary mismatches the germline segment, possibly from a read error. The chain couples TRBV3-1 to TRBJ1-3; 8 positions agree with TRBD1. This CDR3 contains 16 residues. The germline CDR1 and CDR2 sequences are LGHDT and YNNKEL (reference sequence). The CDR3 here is CASGHSTGDSGNTIYF. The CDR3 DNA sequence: TGTGCCAGCGGCCACTCGACAGGGGACTCTGGAAACACCATATATTTT.

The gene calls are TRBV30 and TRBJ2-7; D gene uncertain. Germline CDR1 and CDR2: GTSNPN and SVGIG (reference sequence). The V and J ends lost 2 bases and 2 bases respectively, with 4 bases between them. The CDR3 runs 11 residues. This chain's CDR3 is CAWSNPYEQYF. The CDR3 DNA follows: TGTGCCTGGAGTAACCCCTACGAGCAGTACTTC.

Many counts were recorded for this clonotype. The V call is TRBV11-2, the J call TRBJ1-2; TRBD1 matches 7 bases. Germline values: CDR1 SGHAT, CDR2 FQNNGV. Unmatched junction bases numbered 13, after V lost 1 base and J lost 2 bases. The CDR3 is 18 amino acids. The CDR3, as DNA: TGTGCCAGCAGCTTAGTGGGGGACAGTGACCCAGAAAACTATGGCTACACCTTC. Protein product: CASSLVGDSDPENYGYTF.

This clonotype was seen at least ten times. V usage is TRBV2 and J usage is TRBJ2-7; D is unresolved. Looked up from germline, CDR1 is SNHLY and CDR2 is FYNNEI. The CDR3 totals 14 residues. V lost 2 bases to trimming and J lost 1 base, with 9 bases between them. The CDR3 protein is CASSEPRISYEQYF. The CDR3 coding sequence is TGTGCCAGCAGTGAACCCAGGATTTCCTACGAGCAGTACTTC.

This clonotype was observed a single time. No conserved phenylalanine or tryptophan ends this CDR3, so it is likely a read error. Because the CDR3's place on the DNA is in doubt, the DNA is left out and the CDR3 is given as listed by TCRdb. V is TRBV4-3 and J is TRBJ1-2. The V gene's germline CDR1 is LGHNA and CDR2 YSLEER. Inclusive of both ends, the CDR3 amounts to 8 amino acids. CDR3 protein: CASSQANS.

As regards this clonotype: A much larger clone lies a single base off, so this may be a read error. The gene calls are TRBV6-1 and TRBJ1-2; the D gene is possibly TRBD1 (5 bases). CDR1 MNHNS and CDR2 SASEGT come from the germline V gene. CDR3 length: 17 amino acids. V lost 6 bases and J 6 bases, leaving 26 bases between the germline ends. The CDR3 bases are TGTGCCAGCAGCACCGACGGGGGAACGGGGCGATCAAATGGCTACACCTTC. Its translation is CASSTDGGTGRSNGYTF.

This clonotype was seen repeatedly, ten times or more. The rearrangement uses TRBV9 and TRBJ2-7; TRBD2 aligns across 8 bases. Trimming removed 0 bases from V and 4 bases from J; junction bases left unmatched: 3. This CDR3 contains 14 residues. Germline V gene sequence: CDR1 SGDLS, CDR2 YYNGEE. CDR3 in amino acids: CASSVGGRSYEQYF. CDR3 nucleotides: TGTGCCAGCAGCGTAGGCGGGAGGAGTTACGAGCAGTACTTC.

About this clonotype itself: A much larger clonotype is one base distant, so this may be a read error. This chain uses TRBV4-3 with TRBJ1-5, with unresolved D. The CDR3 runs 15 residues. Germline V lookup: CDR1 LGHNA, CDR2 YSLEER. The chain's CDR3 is CASSQDLVTNRPQHF. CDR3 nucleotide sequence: TGCGCCAGCAGCCAAGATCTGGTGACCAATCGGCCCCAGCATTTT.

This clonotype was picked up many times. The CDR3 bases are TGCGCCAGCAGCCAAAATACAGGGGGCGGCTACACCTTC. Its protein is CASSQNTGGGYTF. The rearrangement uses TRBV4-3 and TRBJ1-2; TRBD1 matches 9 bases. The CDR3 loop spans 13 amino acids. Germline V lookup: CDR1 LGHNA, CDR2 YSLEER. Trimming removed 2 bases from V and 8 bases from J; junction bases left unmatched: 3.

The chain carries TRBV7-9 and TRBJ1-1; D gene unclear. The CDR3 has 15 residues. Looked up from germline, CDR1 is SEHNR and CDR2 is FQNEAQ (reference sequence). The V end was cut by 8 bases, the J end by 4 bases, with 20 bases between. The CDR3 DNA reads TGTGCCAGCGACCCTAGCCCGTCCCAAGGCACTGAAGCTTTCTTT. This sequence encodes CASDPSPSQGTEAFF. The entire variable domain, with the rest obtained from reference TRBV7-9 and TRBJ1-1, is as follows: DTGVSQNPRHKITKRGQNVTFRCDPISEHNRLYWYRQTLGQGPEFLTYFQNEAQLEKSRLLSDRFSAERPKGSFSTLEIQRTEQGDSAMYLCASDPSPSQGTEAFFGQGTRLTVV.

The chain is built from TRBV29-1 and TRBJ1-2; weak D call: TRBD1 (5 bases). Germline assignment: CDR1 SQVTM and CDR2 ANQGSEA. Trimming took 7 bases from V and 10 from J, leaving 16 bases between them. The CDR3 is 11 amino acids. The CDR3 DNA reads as TGCAGCGGCGGGGAGGGAGGGGACTACACCTTC. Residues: CSGGEGGDYTF.

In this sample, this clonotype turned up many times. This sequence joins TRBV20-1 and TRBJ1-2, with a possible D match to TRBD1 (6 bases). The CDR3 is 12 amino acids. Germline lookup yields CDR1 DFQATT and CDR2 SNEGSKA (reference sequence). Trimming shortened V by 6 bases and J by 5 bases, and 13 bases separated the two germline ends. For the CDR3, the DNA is TGCAGTGCCAGCCCGAGGGGGTATGGCTACACCTTC. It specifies CSASPRGYGYTF.

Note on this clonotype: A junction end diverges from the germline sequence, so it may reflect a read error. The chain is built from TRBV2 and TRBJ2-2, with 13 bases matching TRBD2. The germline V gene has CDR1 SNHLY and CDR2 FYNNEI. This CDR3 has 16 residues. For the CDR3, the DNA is TGTGCCAGCAGTGCCCGACTAGCGGGGGGACAGGGTGAGCAGTTTTTT. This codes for CASSARLAGGQGEQFF. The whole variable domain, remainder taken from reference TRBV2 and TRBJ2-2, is EPEVTQTPSHQVTQMGQEVILRCVPISNHLYFYWYRQILGQKVEFLVSFYNNEISEKSEIFDDQFSVERPDGSNFTLKIRSTKLEDSAMYFCASSARLAGGQGEQFFGEGSRLTVL.

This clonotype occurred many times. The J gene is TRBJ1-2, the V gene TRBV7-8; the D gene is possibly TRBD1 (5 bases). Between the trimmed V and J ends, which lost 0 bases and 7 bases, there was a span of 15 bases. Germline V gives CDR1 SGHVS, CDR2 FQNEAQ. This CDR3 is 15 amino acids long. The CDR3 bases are TGTGCCAGCAGCTTAGCTGGATCAGGGTCTGGTGGCTACACCTTC. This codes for CASSLAGSGSGGYTF.

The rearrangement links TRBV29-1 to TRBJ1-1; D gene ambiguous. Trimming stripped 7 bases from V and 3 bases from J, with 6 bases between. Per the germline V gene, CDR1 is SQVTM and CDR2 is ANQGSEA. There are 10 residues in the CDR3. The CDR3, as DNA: TGCAGCGGGCGGGACACTGAAGCTTTCTTT. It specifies CSGRDTEAFF. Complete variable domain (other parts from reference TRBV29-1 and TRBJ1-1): SAVISQKPSRDICQRGTSLTIQCQVDSQVTMMFWYRQQPGQSLTLIATANQGSEATYESGFVIDKFPISRPNLTFSTLTVSNMSPEDSSIYLCSGRDTEAFFGQGTRLTVV.

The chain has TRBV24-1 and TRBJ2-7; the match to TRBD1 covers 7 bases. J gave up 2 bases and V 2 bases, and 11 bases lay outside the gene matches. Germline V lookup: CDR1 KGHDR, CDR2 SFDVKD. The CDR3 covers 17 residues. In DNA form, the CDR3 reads TGTGCCACCAGTGATTCCCCAGGGTACAGGGGAACCTACGAGCAGTACTTC. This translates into CATSDSPGYRGTYEQYF.

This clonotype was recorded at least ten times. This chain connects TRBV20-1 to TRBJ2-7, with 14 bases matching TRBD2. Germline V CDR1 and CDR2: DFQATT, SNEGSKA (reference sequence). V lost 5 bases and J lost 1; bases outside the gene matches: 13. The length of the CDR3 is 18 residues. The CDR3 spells CSAEDGGTSGRGSYEQYF. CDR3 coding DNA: TGCAGTGCTGAGGACGGCGGGACTAGCGGGAGAGGGTCCTACGAGCAGTACTTC.

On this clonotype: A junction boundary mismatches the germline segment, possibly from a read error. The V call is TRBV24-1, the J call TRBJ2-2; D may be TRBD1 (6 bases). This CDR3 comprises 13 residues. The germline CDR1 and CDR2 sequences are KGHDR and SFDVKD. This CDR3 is CASSESGQGELFF. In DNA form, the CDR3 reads TGTGCCAGCAGTGAATCCGGACAGGGGGAGCTGTTTTTT.

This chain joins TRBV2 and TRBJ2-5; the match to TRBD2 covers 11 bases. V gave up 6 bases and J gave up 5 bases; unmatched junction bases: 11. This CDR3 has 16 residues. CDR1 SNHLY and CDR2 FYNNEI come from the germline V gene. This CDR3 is CASRATSGSIWETQYF. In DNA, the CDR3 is TGTGCCAGCAGGGCAACTAGCGGGAGTATATGGGAGACCCAGTACTTC.

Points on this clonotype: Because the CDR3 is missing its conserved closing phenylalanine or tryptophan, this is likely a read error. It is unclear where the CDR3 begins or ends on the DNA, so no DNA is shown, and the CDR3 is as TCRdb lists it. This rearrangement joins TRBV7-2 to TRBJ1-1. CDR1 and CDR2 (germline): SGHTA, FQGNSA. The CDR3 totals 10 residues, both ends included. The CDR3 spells CASSLSSGGG.

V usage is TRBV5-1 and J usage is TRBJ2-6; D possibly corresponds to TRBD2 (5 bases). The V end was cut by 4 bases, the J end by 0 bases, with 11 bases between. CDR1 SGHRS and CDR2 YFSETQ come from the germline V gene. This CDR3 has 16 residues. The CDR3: CASSAQRDSGANVLTF. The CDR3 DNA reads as TGCGCCAGCAGCGCCCAGAGGGACTCTGGGGCCAACGTCCTGACTTTC.

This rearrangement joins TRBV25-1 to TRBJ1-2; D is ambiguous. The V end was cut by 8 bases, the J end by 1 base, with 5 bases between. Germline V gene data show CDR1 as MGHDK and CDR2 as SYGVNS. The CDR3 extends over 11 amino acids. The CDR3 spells CASLHNYGYTF. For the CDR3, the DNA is TGTGCCAGCCTCCATAACTATGGCTACACCTTC.

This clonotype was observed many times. The CDR3 nucleotides read TGTGCCAGCAGCTCAGGACAGGAGGGGACCCAGTACTTC. Its protein is CASSSGQEGTQYF. The V and J genes are TRBV7-3 and TRBJ2-5; D possibly corresponds to TRBD1 (7 bases). Trimming took 4 bases from V and 7 from J, leaving 13 bases between them. This CDR3 spans 13 amino acids. In germline, CDR1 is SGHTA, CDR2 FQGTGA.